What follows is one T cell receptor (beta chain) and its context. The antigen is not known. The source of the sample is a study of cytomegalovirus exposure and HLA in healthy donors. The CDR3 is 14 amino acids. Germline V gene lookup returns CDR1 SGHVS and CDR2 FQNEAQ. Trimming removed 4 bases from V and 4 bases from J; junction bases left unmatched: 6. The PCR had 60 Vbeta and 13 Jbeta primers. TCRdb's table, derived via immunoSEQ multiplex PCR, lists solely in-frame clones and lacks some. This sample's table reports about 62,000 clones. Notes on the study in general: Analysis was performed later, and it showed HLA-associated TCR beta chains to be more clonally expanded than equally common others. A link between a missense DCLRE1C variant and TCR beta V- and J-gene trimming emerged from a later analysis. Approximately 160 TCR beta chains were listed as cytomegalovirus-associated. Sequencing probably produced one cluster of sequence variants that were highly shared.

Input material: PBMCs. This chain joins TRBV7-8 and TRBJ2-5; 7 bases are shared with TRBD2. The sequence came from a man aged 25 to 45 in good health and CMV-seropositive. CDR3 bases: TGTGCCAGCAGCTACGCCGGGAGGCTAGAGACCCAGTACTTC. This translates into CASSYAGRLETQYF.